This TCR beta chain emerged from a study of cytomegalovirus exposure and HLA in healthy donors. As concerns this clone: Compared with germline, one end of the junction differs, possibly owing to a read error.

This CDR3 comprises 16 residues. Germline V gene lookup returns CDR1 MNHEY and CDR2 SVGAGI. In the PCR, 60 Vbeta and 13 Jbeta primers were used. Assay used: immunoSEQ multiplex PCR; TCRdb lists only in-frame clones, some missing. Among roughly 150,000 clones, roughly a tenth were seen once, and the ten largest hold about 1.7%. Sequenced input: PBMCs. The rearrangement links TRBV6-5 to TRBJ2-5, with D possibly TRBD2 on 5 matching bases. This sequence originates from a male donor in good health and CMV-seronegative. CDR3 in DNA: TGTGCCAGCGGTTACTCGGGCCTTGAGGGCTTGGGGACCCAGTACTTC. Its protein product is CASGYSGLEGLGTQYF.